The present entry profiles one TCR beta chain with its context. This sample is drawn from a study of blood T cell repertoires in COVID-19. Study-level background: Sites across the United States, Italy and Spain contributed samples from acute and convalescent COVID-19. Sources were T cells, B-cell-depleted T cells, or PBMCs; the material itself was cDNA or gDNA.

Germline CDR1 is SGHAT and CDR2 is FQNNGV. With 0 bases removed from V and 4 bases from J, the gap between germline ends came to 12 bases. This CDR3 region has 15 residues. Original handling: Estimation of nucleated cell counts was performed using reference gene primer amplification. The table came from immunoSEQ multiplex PCR; TCRdb's copy has only in-frame clones and leaves some out. The V and J calls and clone size come from that table; D and trimming were worked out from the DNA. The profile shows about 110,000 clones, 65% to 80% of them singletons. This receptor was taken from a woman aged 40 to 55 with acute or convalescent COVID-19. The chain carries TRBV11-2 and TRBJ1-1; D is perhaps TRBD1 (6 bases). Sequenced material: peripheral blood. In DNA form, the CDR3 reads TGTGCCAGCAGCTTAGATTCAGGGGCCGGCACTGAAGCTTTCTTT. It encodes CASSLDSGAGTEAFF. Supplemented by reference TRBV11-2 and TRBJ1-1, the full variable domain reads EAGVAQSPRYKIIEKRQSVAFWCNPISGHATLYWYQQILGQGPKLLIQFQNNGVVDDSQLPKDRFSAERLKGVDSTLKIQPAKLEDSAVYLCASSLDSGAGTEAFFGQGTRLTVV.